This TCR beta chain was recorded in a study of blood T cell repertoires in COVID-19. Clones were read by immunoSEQ multiplex PCR, and TCRdb kept only the in-frame ones, dropping some. The sample consists of hundreds of thousands of clones, around 89% of them appearing once. The germline gives CDR1 MGHDK, CDR2 SYGVNS. J lost 3 bases, V lost 3 bases, and 4 bases had no gene match. The CDR3 totals 15 residues. The chain carries TRBV25-1 and TRBJ2-5, with 10 bases matching TRBD1. Source material: peripheral blood. The source of this sequence is a man aged 40-50 years with acute or convalescent COVID-19. CDR3 DNA: TGTGCCAGCAGTGATCCCGGGACAGGGGAAGAGACCCAGTACTTC. This gives the protein CASSDPGTGEETQYF.